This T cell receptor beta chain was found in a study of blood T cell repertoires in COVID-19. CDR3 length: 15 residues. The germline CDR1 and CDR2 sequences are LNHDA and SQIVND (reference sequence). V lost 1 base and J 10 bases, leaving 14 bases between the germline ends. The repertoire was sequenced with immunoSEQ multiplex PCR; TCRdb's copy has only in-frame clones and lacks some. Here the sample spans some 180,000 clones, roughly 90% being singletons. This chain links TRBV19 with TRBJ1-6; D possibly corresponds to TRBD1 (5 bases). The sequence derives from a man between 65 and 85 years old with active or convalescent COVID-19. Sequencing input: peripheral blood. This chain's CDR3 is CASSIASPQGSPLHF. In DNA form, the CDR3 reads TGTGCCAGTAGTATAGCATCCCCTCAGGGCTCACCCCTCCACTTT.